This T cell receptor beta chain was sequenced for a study of T-cell reconstitution after alpha-beta-depleted transplantation in children. Whole-study results and caveats: T-cell counts and diversity at one year following transplant were attributed mainly to newly produced T cells. In some patients, recipient T cells and intrathymic progenitors surviving conditioning explained high day-60 diversity.

This clonotype has a handful of counts. Its target is unknown. Preparing the TCRbeta library involved the use of unique molecular identifiers. MiXCR was run by TCRdb on the PCR reads, yielding one entry per CDR3 protein. The sample consists of 450,000 to 600,000 distinct CDR3 sequences, approximately 13% of them appearing once. CDR1 SGHRS and CDR2 YFSETQ come from the germline V gene. This CDR3 spans 15 amino acids. V lost 4 bases to trimming and J lost 2 bases, with 10 bases between them. Sequencing was performed on PBMCs, mostly from graft donor cells, taken 360 days after TCRalphabeta/CD19-depleted stem cell transplant. V usage is TRBV5-1 and J usage is TRBJ2-6; possibly TRBD2 for D (5 bases). This TCR was sampled from a male patient younger than 18 who had a stem cell transplant for acute myeloid leukemia, so the T cells may come from the graft donor. Written as DNA, the CDR3 is TGCGCCAGCAGCGTTAGGGAGACTGGGGCCAACGTCCTGACTTTC. Translating gives CASSVRETGANVLTF. Supplemented by reference TRBV5-1 and TRBJ2-6, the full variable domain reads KAGVTQTPRYLIKTRGQQVTLSCSPISGHRSVSWYQQTPGQGLQFLFEYFSETQRNKGNFPGRFSGRQFSNSRSEMNVSTLELGDSALYLCASSVRETGANVLTFGAGSRLTVL.